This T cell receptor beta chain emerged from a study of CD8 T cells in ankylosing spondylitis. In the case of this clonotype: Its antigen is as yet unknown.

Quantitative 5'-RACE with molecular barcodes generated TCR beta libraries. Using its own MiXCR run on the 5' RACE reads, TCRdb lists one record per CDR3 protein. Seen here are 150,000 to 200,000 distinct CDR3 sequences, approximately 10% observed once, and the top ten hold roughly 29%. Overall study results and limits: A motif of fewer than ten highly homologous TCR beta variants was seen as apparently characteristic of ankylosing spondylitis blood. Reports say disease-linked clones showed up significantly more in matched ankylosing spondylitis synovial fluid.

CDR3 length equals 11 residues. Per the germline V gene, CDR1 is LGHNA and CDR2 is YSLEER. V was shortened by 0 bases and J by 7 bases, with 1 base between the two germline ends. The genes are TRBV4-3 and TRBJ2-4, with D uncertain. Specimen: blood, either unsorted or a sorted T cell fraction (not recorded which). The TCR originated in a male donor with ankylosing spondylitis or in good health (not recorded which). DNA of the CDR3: TGCGCCAGCAGCCAAGATAACATTCAGTACTTC. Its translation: CASSQDNIQYF.